The TCR beta chain under discussion was sequenced for a study of cytomegalovirus exposure and HLA in healthy donors. Turning to the study itself: Early released data comprised tens of millions of unique TCRs from HLA-typed donors.

In the case of this clone: What it recognizes is unknown.

Both 60 Vbeta primers and 13 Jbeta primers went into the PCR. Produced via immunoSEQ multiplex PCR; TCRdb's table is partial and in-frame only. The sample has approximately 100,000 clones, approximately 70% seen once. Germline V CDR1 and CDR2: SGHNT, YYREEE (reference sequence). Unmatched junction bases numbered 6, after V lost 2 bases and J lost 8 bases. The CDR3 consists of 13 residues. Study outcomes and limitations: Later on, a genetic analysis was performed. It linked a missense variant in DCLRE1C with V- and J-gene trimming of TCR beta.

Sequenced sample: PBMCs. This TCR came from a man between 35 and 55 years old in good health and CMV-seropositive. The chain uses TRBV5-4 and TRBJ1-2; 7 bases agree with TRBD1. The CDR3, as DNA: TGTGCCAGCAGCTTACAGGGGAGAGAAGGCTACACCTTC. Translated: CASSLQGREGYTF.